Listed below are T cell receptor beta chains from one sample, sequenced in a study of T cell repertoires in cytomegalovirus infection. Their cognate antigens are unknown. TCRdb processed the reads anew with MiXCR; each CDR3 protein has one entry. The sample holds about half a million distinct CDR3 sequences, roughly a third seen once. This material consisted of cultured PBMCs, taken from culture after CMV antigen stimulation. The receptors originated from a human donor in good health (CMV status not recorded). Some clones in this sample may be carry-over from other donors' samples. Each CDR3 is given with its conserved first and last residue. Size is stated for part of the rows, as once, few or many counts, or as a class when the clone is expanded.

size,length,J,V,CDR3
-,14,TRBJ2-1,TRBV19,CASSIVSSRNEQFF
-,14,TRBJ1-5,TRBV12-3/TRBV12-4,CASSLSGSGQPQHF
-,15,TRBJ1-1,TRBV6-6,CASSPPAAMNTEAFF
few,15,TRBJ2-1,TRBV12-3/TRBV12-4,CASRTGTGFTDEQFF
few,17,TRBJ1-3,TRBV28,CASSLHQALVSGNTIYF
few,13,TRBJ2-3,TRBV7-2,CASSSKLVGTQYF
few,18,TRBJ2-5,TRBV28,CASSSYPGETGGVETQYF
-,14,TRBJ2-7,TRBV14,CASSQDGVVYEQYF
few,12,TRBJ2-1,TRBV14,CASSQGGGEQFF
few,15,TRBJ2-5,TRBV7-6,CASSIAIGPLETQYF
once,17,TRBJ2-1,TRBV3-1,CASSQVVLREPYNEQFF
few,16,TRBJ1-1,TRBV9,CASSVSRTTLVHEAFF
-,17,TRBJ2-1,TRBV4-2,CASSQGIAGGSYNEQFF
-,13,TRBJ1-1,TRBV4-2,CASSQEDGEGAFF
-,12,TRBJ2-3,TRBV11-2,CASSFESDTQYF
-,16,TRBJ1-1,TRBV7-6,CASRVEGTLLNTEAFF
-,16,TRBJ2-3,TRBV24-1,CATSEAGLAAADTQYF
-,16,TRBJ2-6,TRBV6-5,CASSYLGPLGANVLTF
-,16,TRBJ2-1,TRBV28,CASSLYRAISYNEQFF
-,19,TRBJ2-5,TRBV19,CASSIGRYSGKISQETQYF
-,13,TRBJ2-2,TRBV5-1,CASSWGGSGELFF
-,14,TRBJ1-4,TRBV7-2,CASSSQGSGEKLFF
few,14,TRBJ2-2,TRBV6-1,CASSPTGVTGELFF
-,16,TRBJ1-2,TRBV7-3,CASSSGRSGKGHGYTF
few,14,TRBJ1-5,TRBV19,CASAQGAGNQPQHF
-,11,TRBJ2-2,TRBV6-5,CASELTGELFF
-,16,TRBJ2-1,TRBV6-1,CASSYNPSGLYNEQFF
-,14,TRBJ2-7,TRBV19,CASSTAGNSYEQYF